This T cell receptor beta chain was retrieved from a study of memory CD4+ T cells and cytomegalovirus serostatus. Looking at the study overall: Donors were healthy Belgian adults, 8 to 10 CMV seropositive and around 24 seronegative.

The CDR3 totals 15 residues. V lost 6 bases and J 7 bases, leaving 16 bases between the germline ends. CDR1 and CDR2 (germline): MNHEY, SMNVEV (reference sequence). Authors' processing steps: After removing out-of-frame reads, over 2 million distinct TCRbeta sequences remained. Method: immunoSEQ multiplex PCR; TCRdb's copy keeps in-frame clones and lacks some. The V and J calls and clone size come from that table; D and trimming were worked out from the DNA. Seen here are around 61,000 clones, about four fifths observed once, and the top ten hold 0.4% to 0.5%. Single viable CD3+CD4+CD8-CD45RO+ cells were sorted as the memory CD4+ T cells. CMV serostatus came from serum IgG against pp150, pp28, p38, p52. Positive selection with CD4 microbeads enriched total CD4+ T cells.

The rearrangement joins TRBV27 to TRBJ1-6; D is unresolved. This sequence originates from an adult in good health and CMV-seronegative. The sequenced sample consisted of memory CD4+ T cells from blood. In nucleotides, the CDR3 is TGTGCCAGCAGCCTCAGTCTTTATTCAAATTCACCCCTCCACTTT. Encoded protein: CASSLSLYSNSPLHF.